These 3 T cell receptor beta chains were sequenced from one sample in a study of post-analysis software for immune sequencing data. Study-wide points: There were five or six TRBV segments more frequent in patients than controls, and TRBV5-6, TRBV5-1 and TRBV20-1 were among them.

These receptors lack a known antigen. TCR beta cDNA libraries had unique molecular identifiers. TCRdb itself ran the PCR reads through MiXCR, one entry per CDR3 protein. The table lists approximately 260,000 distinct CDR3 sequences, roughly a third of them singletons. Sequenced material: blood. These receptors originate from a girl aged 10-17 years with multiple sclerosis.

This clonotype was counted ten times or more. The rearrangement joins TRBV20-1 to TRBJ2-1; 8 nucleotides line up with TRBD2. CDR1 is DFQATT and CDR2 is SNEGSKA in the germline V gene (reference sequence). With 3 bases clipped from V and 5 bases from J, the junction kept 3 bases outside the gene matches. The CDR3 spans 13 residues. The CDR3 spells CSASGGANNEQFF. In DNA form, the CDR3 reads TGCAGTGCTAGCGGGGGGGCCAACAATGAGCAGTTCTTC.

This clonotype showed up many times. This rearrangement joins TRBV6-1 to TRBJ1-5; no definite D call. The length of the CDR3 is 13 residues. The ends were cut back, 3 bases at V and 6 bases at J, with 9 bases in the middle. The germline CDR1 and CDR2 sequences are MNHNS and SASEGT. As DNA, the CDR3 is TGTGCCAGCAGTGAGGCAGGTTTTCAGCCCCAGCATTTT. Its protein product is CASSEAGFQPQHF.

This clonotype was seen repeatedly, ten times or more. The rearrangement joins TRBV10-3 to TRBJ2-3; a possible D gene is TRBD1 (5 bases). The germline gives CDR1 ENHRY, CDR2 SYGVKD. The CDR3 has 14 amino acids. V lost 3 bases to trimming and J lost 2 bases, with 9 bases between them. As DNA, the CDR3 is TGTGCCATCAGTGACGTGGGGCTCACAGATACGCAGTATTTT. Translated: CAISDVGLTDTQYF.